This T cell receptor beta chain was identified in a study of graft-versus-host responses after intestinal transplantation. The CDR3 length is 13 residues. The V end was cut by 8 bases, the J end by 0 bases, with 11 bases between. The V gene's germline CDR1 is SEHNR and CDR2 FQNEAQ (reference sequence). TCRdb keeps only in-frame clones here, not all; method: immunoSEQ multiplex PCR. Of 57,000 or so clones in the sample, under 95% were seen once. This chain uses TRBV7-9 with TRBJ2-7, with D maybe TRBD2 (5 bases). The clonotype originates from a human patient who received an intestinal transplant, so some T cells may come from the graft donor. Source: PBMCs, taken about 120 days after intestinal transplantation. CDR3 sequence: CASEDSTSYEQYF. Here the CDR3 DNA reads TGTGCCAGCGAGGACTCAACCTCCTACGAGCAGTACTTC.